This T cell receptor (beta chain) appears in the sequencing data of a study of blood T cell repertoires in COVID-19. At the level of the study: Collection of acute and convalescent COVID-19 samples took place in the United States, Italy and Spain. PBMCs, B-cell-depleted T cells, or T cells were the source of the cDNA or gDNA that made up the material.

In the original analysis: Estimates of nucleated cell counts were drawn from the amplification of reference gene primers. Data came from immunoSEQ multiplex PCR; TCRdb stores just in-frame clones and leaves some out. V, J and clone size are those of that table, while D and trimming were read from the DNA. This table holds about 170,000 clones, approximately 84% found once. This clone is a singleton in its sample. Germline V lookup: CDR1 SEHNR, CDR2 FQNEAQ (reference sequence). V lost 5 bases to trimming and J lost 5 bases, with 10 bases between them. This CDR3 region has 13 residues. V is TRBV7-9 and J is TRBJ1-5, with D perhaps matching TRBD1 (6 bases). Sequenced sample: peripheral blood. This receptor was taken from a man aged 40-49 years who had recovered from COVID-19. CDR3 DNA: TGTGCCAGCAGCCGGACAGCCGATCAGCCCCAGCATTTT. This codes for CASSRTADQPQHF.